The source of this TCR beta chain is a study of T-cell memory formation after mild COVID-19. The CDR3 contains 17 residues. V lost 3 bases and J 0 bases, leaving 16 bases between the germline ends. CDR1 KGHSH and CDR2 LQKENI come from the germline V gene. In TCRdb, the 5' RACE reads were re-called with MiXCR into one record per CDR3 protein. The sample has roughly 510,000 distinct CDR3 sequences; about 18% are singletons. A few counts support this clonotype. The sequencing sample was made of PBMCs or a T cell subset sorted from them (not recorded which). The TCR sequence derives from an adult woman who had mild COVID-19 (a few samples of this study predate the infection). Cell type and time point are not known. The V and J genes are TRBV18 and TRBJ2-3; TRBD2 might be the D (6 bases). The DNA for the CDR3 is TGTGCCAGCTCACCTAGTCCGGCGGGATCAAGCACAGATACGCAGTATTTT. The encoded protein is CASSPSPAGSSTDTQYF.